This note documents a single T cell receptor beta chain sequence. Control patients had untreated stable or active relapsing-remitting multiple sclerosis by revised McDonald criteria. The data were obtained in a study of CD8 T cells in Susac syndrome. RNA was extracted with the RNeasy kit, and a quantity of roughly 0.45 to 1 ug was reverse transcribed using random hexamers. TCR beta CDR3 was amplified by immunoSEQ multiplex PCR. This amplification extended across 54 Vbeta and 13 Jbeta segments. TCRdb fed the immunoSEQ multiplex PCR reads into MiXCR, producing one record per CDR3 protein. The sample includes 250,000 to 300,000 distinct CDR3 sequences, about 89% of them seen just once. V lost 4 bases, J lost 7 bases, and 7 bases stayed unmatched. Germline V lookup: CDR1 MNHEY, CDR2 SMNVEV (reference sequence). This CDR3 comprises 15 residues.

The material sequenced was CD8+ T cells from PBMCs. The chain recombines TRBV27 with TRBJ2-1; 10 nucleotides align to TRBD2. The receptor was isolated from a human donor with multiple sclerosis. CDR3 amino acids: CASSSLLAGLNEQFF. The CDR3 bases are TGTGCCAGCAGTTCTCTACTAGCGGGACTAAATGAGCAGTTCTTC.